Listed here are 27 T cell receptor beta chains from one sample, sequenced in a study of T cell repertoires in cytomegalovirus infection. TCRdb independently ran MiXCR on the reads; one entry per CDR3 protein. The sample records 490,000 or so distinct CDR3 sequences, roughly 12% being singletons. Sequences were obtained from PBMCs. These receptor sequences come from a human donor in good health (CMV status not recorded). Some clones in this sample may be carry-over from other donors' samples.

The chain carries TRBV19 and TRBJ1-5; TRBD1 is a possible D gene (6 bases). The CDR3 extends over 17 amino acids. The germline V and J ends were trimmed by 4 bases and 3 bases, with 19 bases remaining between them. The germline V gene has CDR1 LNHDA and CDR2 SQIVND (reference sequence). The CDR3 here is CASSKTGLPQNNQPQHF. The DNA of the CDR3 is TGTGCCAGTAGTAAAACAGGGCTCCCTCAAAACAATCAGCCCCAGCATTTT.

This clonotype was seen many times. DNA for the CDR3: TGTGCCAGCAGTGATAAGTCGGGGACGCTTAATGAGCAGTTCTTC. Protein product: CASSDKSGTLNEQFF. The chain has TRBV2 and TRBJ2-1, with D tentatively TRBD1 or TRBD2 (5 bases each). CDR1 and CDR2 from the germline V gene are SNHLY and FYNNEI. Between the trimmed V and J ends, which lost 3 bases and 7 bases, there was a span of 16 bases. This CDR3 is 15 amino acids long.

This chain joins TRBV27 and TRBJ1-1; D perhaps matches TRBD1 (5 bases). Trimming pared 0 bases from V and 6 bases from J, leaving 11 bases between. Germline assignment: CDR1 MNHEY and CDR2 SMNVEV (reference sequence). The CDR3 has 14 residues. CDR3 coding DNA: TGTGCCAGCAGTTTATCGCGGGGGGACGCTGAAGCTTTCTTT. This encodes CASSLSRGDAEAFF.

The table lists this clonotype with a few counts. V gene TRBV24-1 combines with J gene TRBJ2-3; D unclear. V dropped 4 bases and J dropped 4 bases, with 5 bases sitting between them. Germline loops: CDR1 KGHDR, CDR2 SFDVKD. This CDR3 spans 12 amino acids. The CDR3 spells CATSDRADTQYF. DNA of the CDR3: TGTGCCACCAGTGACCGTGCAGATACGCAGTATTTT.

This clonotype was seen only a few times. The chain combines TRBV6-5 with TRBJ1-2; no clear D gene. The V end was cut by 8 bases, the J end by 6 bases, with 10 bases between. There are 11 residues in the CDR3. Germline CDR1 is MNHEY and CDR2 is SVGAGI. The CDR3 DNA is TGTGCCAGCCGTGGGATTCATGGCTACACCTTC. This codes for CASRGIHGYTF.

This clonotype was seen many times. The chain joins TRBV27 to TRBJ1-2, with D tentatively TRBD1 (5 bases). The germline V gene has CDR1 MNHEY and CDR2 SMNVEV (reference sequence). This CDR3 comprises 16 residues. V was trimmed by 3 bases and J by 7 bases, leaving 21 bases between them. The chain's CDR3 is CASSFDREFQQGGYTF. DNA of the CDR3: TGTGCCAGCAGTTTCGACCGAGAGTTTCAGCAGGGTGGCTACACCTTC.

At least ten counts were recorded for this clonotype. The V gene is TRBV9, the J gene TRBJ2-1; D not certain. This CDR3 has 16 amino acids. Germline-derived CDR1 and CDR2 are SGDLS and YYNGEE. Deletions cut 4 bases from V and 1 base from J, with 15 bases between. The DNA for the CDR3 is TGTGCCAGCAGCCAAGGCGGCGCGGCTTCCTACAATGAGCAGTTCTTC. It codes for CASSQGGAASYNEQFF.

This clonotype was seen many times. V is TRBV7-6 and J is TRBJ2-7; D is unresolved. V was pared by 1 base and J by 2 bases, with 6 bases between. This CDR3 has 13 residues. Germline V gene sequence: CDR1 SGHVS, CDR2 FNYEAQ. In DNA, the CDR3 is TGTGCCAGCAGCTTAGAGGTTCCCTACGAGCAGTACTTC. It codes for CASSLEVPYEQYF.

The V gene is TRBV28, the J gene TRBJ2-5; D not certain. The ends were cut back, 4 bases at V and 1 base at J, with 10 bases in the middle. Germline values: CDR1 MDHEN, CDR2 SYDVKM. The CDR3 consists of 14 residues. The DNA for the CDR3 is TGTGCCAGCAGTTCCCGGGCAGCCCAAGAGACCCAGTACTTC. Translated, it gives CASSSRAAQETQYF.

This clonotype has ten or more counts. The chain links TRBV28 to TRBJ2-7; 8 nucleotides line up with TRBD1. Losses at the gene ends were 7 bases for V and 7 bases for J; bases not matched to a gene: 24. This CDR3 spans 18 amino acids. The germline V gene has CDR1 MDHEN and CDR2 SYDVKM. The CDR3 loop is CASTIPLGQGTANGEQYF. DNA for the CDR3: TGTGCCAGCACCATACCTCTCGGACAGGGTACGGCTAATGGGGAGCAGTACTTC.

In this sample, this clonotype turned up many times. The chain recombines TRBV28 with TRBJ1-1, with a weak D call TRBD1 (6 bases). Germline assignment: CDR1 MDHEN and CDR2 SYDVKM. This CDR3 has 14 amino acids. Trimming cost V 10 bases and J 6 bases, with 21 bases left between them. CDR3 sequence reads: CATRGGGERPEAFF. CDR3 in DNA: TGTGCCACTCGAGGGGGGGGTGAGAGGCCTGAAGCTTTCTTT.

This clonotype was counted only a few times. This chain joins TRBV9 and TRBJ1-1; D not resolved. Germline CDR1 and CDR2: SGDLS and YYNGEE. CDR3 size: 12 residues. V lost 7 bases and J lost 2, with 9 bases in between. The CDR3 sequence is CASGRANTEAFF. CDR3 nucleotides: TGTGCCAGCGGCCGGGCCAACACTGAAGCTTTCTTT.

The rearrangement links TRBV27 to TRBJ2-7, with a weak D call TRBD2 (6 bases). CDR1 MNHEY and CDR2 SMNVEV come from the germline V gene (reference sequence). This CDR3 has 12 residues. V was cut by 8 bases and J by 2 bases, with 10 bases left in between. CDR3 nucleotide sequence: TGTGCCAGCTCCGGGAGCCCCTACGAGCAGTACTTC. Encoded protein: CASSGSPYEQYF.

Many counts were recorded for this clonotype. This sequence joins TRBV7-2 and TRBJ1-2, with D maybe TRBD1 (6 bases). Germline V gene lookup returns CDR1 SGHTA and CDR2 FQGNSA. The CDR3 is 17 amino acids. The V gene lost 1 base and the J gene lost 4 bases, with 19 bases spanning the gap. The CDR3 region has the DNA TGTGCCAGCAGCTTAGGACTACAGGGAGGACTTAGCTATGGCTACACCTTC. Its translation is CASSLGLQGGLSYGYTF.

This clonotype was recorded many times. The chain uses TRBV9 and TRBJ2-6, with 8 bases lining up with TRBD1. The trim removed 5 bases at V and 2 bases at J, leaving 6 bases unmatched. The germline gives CDR1 SGDLS, CDR2 YYNGEE. This CDR3 contains 16 residues. The CDR3 protein is CASSDRGPTGANVLTF. As DNA, the CDR3 is TGTGCCAGCAGTGACAGGGGCCCCACTGGGGCCAACGTCCTGACTTTC.

This clonotype has at least ten counts. This sequence joins TRBV19 and TRBJ1-6; D ambiguous. This CDR3 is 13 amino acids long. V lost 5 bases and J lost 7, with 9 bases in between. CDR1 is LNHDA and CDR2 is SQIVND in the germline V gene (reference sequence). CDR3 in amino acids: CASSSRENSPLHF. The CDR3 region has the DNA TGTGCCAGTAGTTCCCGAGAGAATTCACCCCTCCACTTT.

This clonotype was detected ten times or more. This chain links TRBV24-1 with TRBJ2-1, with 7 bases aligning to TRBD2. CDR3 length: 14 amino acids. CDR1 KGHDR and CDR2 SFDVKD come from the germline V gene. Trimming took 5 bases from V and 3 from J; bases not matched to a gene: 3. The CDR3 nucleotides are TGTGCCACCAGTGCCGCGGGAGACTACAATGAGCAGTTCTTC. It codes for CATSAAGDYNEQFF.

The V call is TRBV14, the J call TRBJ2-3; 7 nucleotides agree with TRBD2. The CDR3 sequence is 15 residues long. CDR1 and CDR2 from the germline V gene are SGHDN and FVKESK. V dropped 1 base and J dropped 2; count of bases not matched to a gene: 3. CDR3: CASSQGAGPTDTQYF. In DNA, the CDR3 is TGTGCCAGCAGCCAAGGAGCGGGGCCCACAGATACGCAGTATTTT.

Here the CDR3 DNA reads TGTGCCAGTAGGGAGCGAGGGGGCTACGAGCAGTACTTC. Amino acid sequence: CASRERGGYEQYF. This chain joins TRBV19 and TRBJ2-7; maybe TRBD1 (6 bases). The CDR3 covers 13 residues. Germline CDR1 reads LNHDA; CDR2 reads SQIVND (reference sequence). V lost 6 bases and J 3 bases, leaving 12 bases between the germline ends.

The chain uses TRBV19 and TRBJ2-2; 9 bases align to TRBD1. V trimming: 6 bases; J trimming: 5 bases; junction bases outside the gene matches: 10. Germline V lookup: CDR1 LNHDA, CDR2 SQIVND (reference sequence). The length of the CDR3 is 16 residues. In DNA, the CDR3 is TGTGCCAGTAGACAAACAGGGGGCGTTGGTACCGGGGAGCTGTTTTTT. Translation: CASRQTGGVGTGELFF.

The CDR3 coding sequence is TGCAGCGTGGGCCTAGGGCCAGCGAACACCGGGGAGCTGTTTTTT. Its protein product is CSVGLGPANTGELFF. The J gene is TRBJ2-2, the V gene TRBV29-1; no firm D call. CDR1 is SQVTM, CDR2 ANQGSEA, per germline. V lost 6 bases, J lost 0 bases, and 14 bases lay in between. The CDR3 has 15 residues.

This clonotype was seen repeatedly, ten times or more. This sequence joins TRBV7-2 and TRBJ1-1; the match to TRBD1 covers 9 bases. V gave up 4 bases and J gave up 6 bases; unmatched junction bases: 9. CDR1 SGHTA and CDR2 FQGNSA come from the germline V gene. The CDR3 contains 15 residues. The CDR3 DNA reads as TGTGCCAGCAGCTCGCCCGGGACAGGGTGGGCTGAAGCTTTCTTT. It is translated as CASSSPGTGWAEAFF. Variable domain in full (rest from reference TRBV7-2 and TRBJ1-1): GAGVSQSPSNKVTEKGKDVELRCDPISGHTALYWYRQSLGQGLEFLIYFQGNSAPDKSGLPSDRFSAERTGGSVSTLTIQRTQQEDSAVYLCASSSPGTGWAEAFFGQGTRLTVV.

The chain links TRBV20-1 to TRBJ1-2; TRBD1 is a possible D gene (5 bases). The ends were cut back, 0 bases at V and 7 bases at J, with 15 bases in the middle. CDR3 length equals 14 residues. From germline, CDR1 is DFQATT and CDR2 SNEGSKA (reference sequence). CDR3 protein: CSARDQGGSGGYTF. The CDR3 DNA reads TGCAGTGCTAGAGATCAGGGCGGTTCGGGTGGCTACACCTTC.

This clonotype was seen at least ten times. CDR3 in amino acids: CSVEPGLAGARGLAGELFF. CDR3 DNA: TGCAGTGTTGAACCGGGACTAGCGGGAGCGCGTGGTCTTGCCGGGGAGCTGTTTTTT. V usage is TRBV20-1 and J usage is TRBJ2-2; TRBD2 matches at 14 bases. The V and J ends lost 7 bases and 6 bases, in that order; junction bases with no gene match: 19. CDR1 is DFQATT, CDR2 SNEGSKA, per germline (reference sequence). CDR3 length: 19 amino acids.

In its sample, this clonotype was seen many times. This sequence joins TRBV14 and TRBJ2-3; 10 bases fit TRBD1. The CDR3 runs to 17 residues. V lost 0 bases to trimming and J lost 3 bases; unmatched junction nucleotides: 6. Germline values: CDR1 SGHDN, CDR2 FVKESK. In DNA form, the CDR3 reads TGTGCCAGCAGCCAAGATGGGGGGACAGGGGTAACAGATACGCAGTATTTT. This gives the protein CASSQDGGTGVTDTQYF.

V is TRBV5-1 and J is TRBJ1-6; unclear D gene. Trimming cost V 4 bases and J 5 bases, with 7 bases left between them. Germline V CDR1 and CDR2: SGHRS, YFSETQ. This CDR3 region has 13 residues. The CDR3 here is CASSPDDNSPLHF. DNA of the CDR3: TGCGCCAGCAGCCCAGACGATAATTCACCCCTCCACTTT. The full variable domain, with the rest looked up from reference TRBV5-1 and TRBJ1-6, is KAGVTQTPRYLIKTRGQQVTLSCSPISGHRSVSWYQQTPGQGLQFLFEYFSETQRNKGNFPGRFSGRQFSNSRSEMNVSTLELGDSALYLCASSPDDNSPLHFGNGTRLTVT.

This clonotype was detected many times. The chain carries TRBV7-8 and TRBJ1-6; D call uncertain. In germline, CDR1 is SGHVS, CDR2 FQNEAQ. The CDR3 spans 12 residues. V was trimmed by 1 base and J by 10 bases, leaving 5 bases between them. The CDR3 sequence: CASSLVRSPLHF. Here the CDR3 DNA reads TGTGCCAGCAGCTTAGTACGCTCACCCCTCCACTTT.